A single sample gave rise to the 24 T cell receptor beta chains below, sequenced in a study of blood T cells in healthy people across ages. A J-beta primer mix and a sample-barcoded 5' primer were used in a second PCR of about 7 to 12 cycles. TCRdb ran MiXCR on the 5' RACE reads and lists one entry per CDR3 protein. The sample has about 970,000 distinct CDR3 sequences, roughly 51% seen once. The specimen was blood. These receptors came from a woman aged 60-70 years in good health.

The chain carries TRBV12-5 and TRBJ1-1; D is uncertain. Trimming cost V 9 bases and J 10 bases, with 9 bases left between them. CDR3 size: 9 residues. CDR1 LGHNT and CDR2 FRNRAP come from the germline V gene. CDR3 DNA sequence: TGTGCTAGAGGCGGGCTAGCTTTCTTT. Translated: CARGGLAFF.

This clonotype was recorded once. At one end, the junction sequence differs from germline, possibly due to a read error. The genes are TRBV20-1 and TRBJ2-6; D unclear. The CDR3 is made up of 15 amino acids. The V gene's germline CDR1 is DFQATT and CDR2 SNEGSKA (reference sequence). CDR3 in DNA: TGCAGTGCTAGGCGCTCCGGCTCTGGGACCAACGTCCTGACTTTC. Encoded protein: CSARRSGSGTNVLTF.

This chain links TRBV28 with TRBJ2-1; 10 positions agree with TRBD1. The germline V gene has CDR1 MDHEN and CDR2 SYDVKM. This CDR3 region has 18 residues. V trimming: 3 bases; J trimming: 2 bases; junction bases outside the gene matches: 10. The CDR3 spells CASSLTGGAGPPYNEQFF. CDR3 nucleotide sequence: TGTGCCAGCAGTTTGACAGGGGGCGCTGGGCCACCCTACAATGAGCAGTTCTTC.

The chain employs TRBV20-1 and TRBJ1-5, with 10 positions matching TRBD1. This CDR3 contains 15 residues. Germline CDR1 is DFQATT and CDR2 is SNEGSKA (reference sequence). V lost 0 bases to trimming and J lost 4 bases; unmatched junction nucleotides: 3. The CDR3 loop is CSARDWGQGNQPQHF. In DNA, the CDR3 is TGCAGTGCTAGAGATTGGGGACAGGGGAATCAGCCCCAGCATTTT.

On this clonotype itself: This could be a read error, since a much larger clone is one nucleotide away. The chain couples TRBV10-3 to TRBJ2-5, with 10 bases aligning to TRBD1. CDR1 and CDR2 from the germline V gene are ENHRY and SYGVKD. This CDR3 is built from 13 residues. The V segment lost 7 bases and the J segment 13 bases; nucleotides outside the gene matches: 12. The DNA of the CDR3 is TGTGCCATCAACGGACAGGGGGTCTACGAGCTGTACTTC. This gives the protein CAINGQGVYELYF.

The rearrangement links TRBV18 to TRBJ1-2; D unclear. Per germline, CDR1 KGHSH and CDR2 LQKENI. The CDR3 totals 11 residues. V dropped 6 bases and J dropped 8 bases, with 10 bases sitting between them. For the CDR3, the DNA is TGTGCCAGCTCCGGAGTTGGGGGCTACACCTTC. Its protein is CASSGVGGYTF. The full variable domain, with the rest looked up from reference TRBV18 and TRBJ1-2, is NAGVMQNPRHLVRRRGQEARLRCSPMKGHSHVYWYRQLPEEGLKFMVYLQKENIIDESGMPKERFSAEFPKEGPSILRIQQVVRGDSAAYFCASSGVGGYTFGSGTRLTVV.

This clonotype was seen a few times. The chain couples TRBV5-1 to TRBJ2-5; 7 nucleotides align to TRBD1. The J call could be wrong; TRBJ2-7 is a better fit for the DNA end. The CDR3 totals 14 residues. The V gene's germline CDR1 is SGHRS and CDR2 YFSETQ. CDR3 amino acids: CASSPGRGPFEQYF. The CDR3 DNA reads TGCGCCAGCAGCCCCGGTAGGGGGCCGTTCGAGCAGTACTTC.

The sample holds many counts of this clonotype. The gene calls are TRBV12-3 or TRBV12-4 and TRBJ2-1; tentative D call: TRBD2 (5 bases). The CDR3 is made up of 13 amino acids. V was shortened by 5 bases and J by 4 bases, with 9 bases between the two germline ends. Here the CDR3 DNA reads TGTGCCAGCAGTACTACTAGATACAATGAGCAGTTCTTC. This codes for CASSTTRYNEQFF.

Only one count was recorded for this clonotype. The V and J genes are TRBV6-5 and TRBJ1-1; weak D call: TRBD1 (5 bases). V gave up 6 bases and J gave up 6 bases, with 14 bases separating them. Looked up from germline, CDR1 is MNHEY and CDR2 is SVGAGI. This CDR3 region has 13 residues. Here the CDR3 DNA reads TGTGCCAGCAGCCGTCTGGGGGTTGCTGAAGCTTTCTTT. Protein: CASSRLGVAEAFF.

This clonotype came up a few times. For the CDR3, the DNA is TGTGCCAGCACCCCCCAGGGCGCGAATGAGCAGTTCTTC. Protein: CASTPQGANEQFF. The chain joins TRBV7-9 to TRBJ2-1, with a weak D call TRBD1 (5 bases). V lost 7 bases to trimming and J lost 7 bases, with 14 bases between them. Per germline, CDR1 SEHNR and CDR2 FQNEAQ (reference sequence). The CDR3 loop spans 13 amino acids.

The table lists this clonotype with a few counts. The CDR3 bases are TGTGCCAGCTCACGTGGGACAGATAATTCACCCCTCCACTTT. Residues: CASSRGTDNSPLHF. The chain is built from TRBV18 and TRBJ1-6; 7 positions agree with TRBD1. Germline CDR1 is KGHSH and CDR2 is LQKENI. The CDR3 has 14 residues. V shed 4 bases, J shed 5 bases, and the junction held 2 bases outside the gene matches.

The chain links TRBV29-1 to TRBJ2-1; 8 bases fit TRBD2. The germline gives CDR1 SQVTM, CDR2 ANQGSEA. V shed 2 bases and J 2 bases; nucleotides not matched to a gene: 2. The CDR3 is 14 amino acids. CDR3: CSVEQAGAYNEQFF. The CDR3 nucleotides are TGCAGCGTTGAACAAGCGGGGGCCTACAATGAGCAGTTCTTC.

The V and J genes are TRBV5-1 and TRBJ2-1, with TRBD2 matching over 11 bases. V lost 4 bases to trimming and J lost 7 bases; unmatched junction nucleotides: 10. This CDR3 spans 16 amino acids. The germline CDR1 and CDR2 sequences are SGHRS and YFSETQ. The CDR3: CASSILAGGRENEQFF. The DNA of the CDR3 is TGCGCCAGCAGCATCTTAGCGGGAGGGCGCGAGAATGAGCAGTTCTTC.

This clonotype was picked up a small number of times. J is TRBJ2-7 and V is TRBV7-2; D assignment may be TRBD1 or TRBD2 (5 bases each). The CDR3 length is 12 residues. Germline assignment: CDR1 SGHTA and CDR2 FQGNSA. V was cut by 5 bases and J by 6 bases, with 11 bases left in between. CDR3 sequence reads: CASSTLGGEQYF. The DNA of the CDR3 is TGTGCCAGCAGCACCCTTGGGGGCGAGCAGTACTTC.

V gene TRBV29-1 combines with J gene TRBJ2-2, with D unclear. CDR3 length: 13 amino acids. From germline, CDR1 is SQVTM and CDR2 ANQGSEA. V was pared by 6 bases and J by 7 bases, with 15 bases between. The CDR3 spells CSVAGQSHGELFF. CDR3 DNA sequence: TGCAGCGTGGCCGGGCAGAGCCACGGGGAGCTGTTTTTT.

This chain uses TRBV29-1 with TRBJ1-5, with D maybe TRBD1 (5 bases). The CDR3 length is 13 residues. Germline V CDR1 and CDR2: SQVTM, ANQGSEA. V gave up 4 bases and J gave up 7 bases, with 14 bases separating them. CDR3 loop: CSVAGGLEQPQHF. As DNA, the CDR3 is TGCAGCGTTGCGGGGGGTTTAGAGCAGCCCCAGCATTTT.

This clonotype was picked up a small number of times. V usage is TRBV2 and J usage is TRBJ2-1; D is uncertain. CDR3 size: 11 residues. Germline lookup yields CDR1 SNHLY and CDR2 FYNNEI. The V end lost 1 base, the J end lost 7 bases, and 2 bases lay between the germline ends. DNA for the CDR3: TGTGCCAGCAGTGAAGGTAATGAGCAGTTCTTC. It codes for CASSEGNEQFF.

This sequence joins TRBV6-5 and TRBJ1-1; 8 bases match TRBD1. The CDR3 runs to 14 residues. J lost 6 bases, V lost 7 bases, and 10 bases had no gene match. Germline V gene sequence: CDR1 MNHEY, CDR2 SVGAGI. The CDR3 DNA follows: TGTGCCAGCACAACGGGGCAGGGGGCCCCTGAAGCTTTCTTT. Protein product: CASTTGQGAPEAFF.

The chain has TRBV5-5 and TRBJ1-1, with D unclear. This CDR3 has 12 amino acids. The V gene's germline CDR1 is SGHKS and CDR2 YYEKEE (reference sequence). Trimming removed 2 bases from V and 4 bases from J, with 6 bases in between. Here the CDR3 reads CASSFVFTEAFF. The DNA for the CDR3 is TGTGCCAGCAGCTTCGTGTTCACTGAAGCTTTCTTT.

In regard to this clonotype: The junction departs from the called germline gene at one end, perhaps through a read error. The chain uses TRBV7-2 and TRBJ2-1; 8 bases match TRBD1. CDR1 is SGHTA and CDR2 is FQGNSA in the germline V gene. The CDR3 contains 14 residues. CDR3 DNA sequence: TGTGCCAACAGCCTGAGGACAGGGAACAATGAGCAGTTCTTC. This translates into CANSLRTGNNEQFF.

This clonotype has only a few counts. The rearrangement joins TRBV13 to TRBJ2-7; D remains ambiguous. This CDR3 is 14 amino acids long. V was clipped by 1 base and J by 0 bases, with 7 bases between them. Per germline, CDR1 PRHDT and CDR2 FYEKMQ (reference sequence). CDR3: CASSLVQDSYEQYF. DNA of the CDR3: TGTGCCAGCAGCTTAGTACAAGACTCCTACGAGCAGTACTTC.

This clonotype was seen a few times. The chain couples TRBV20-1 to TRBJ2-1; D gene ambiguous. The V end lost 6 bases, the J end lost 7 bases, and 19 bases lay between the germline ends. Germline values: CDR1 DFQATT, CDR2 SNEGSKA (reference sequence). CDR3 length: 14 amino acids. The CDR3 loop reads CSADPGRPWNEQFF. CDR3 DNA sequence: TGCAGTGCGGACCCCGGGCGCCCGTGGAATGAGCAGTTCTTC.

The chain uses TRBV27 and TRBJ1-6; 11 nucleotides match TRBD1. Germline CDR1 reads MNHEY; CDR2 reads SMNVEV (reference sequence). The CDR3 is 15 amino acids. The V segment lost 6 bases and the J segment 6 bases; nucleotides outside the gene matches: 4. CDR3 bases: TGTGCCAGCAGGTGGGACAGGGGGATTAATTCACCCCTCCACTTT. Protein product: CASRWDRGINSPLHF.

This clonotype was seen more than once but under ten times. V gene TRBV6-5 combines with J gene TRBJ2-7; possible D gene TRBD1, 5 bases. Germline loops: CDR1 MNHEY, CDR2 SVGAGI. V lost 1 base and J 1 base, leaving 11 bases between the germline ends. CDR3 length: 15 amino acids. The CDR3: CASSYYADSSYEQYF. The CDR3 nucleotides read TGTGCCAGCAGTTACTACGCCGACAGTTCCTACGAGCAGTACTTC.